The clone carrying this T cell receptor beta chain came up a few times. The source of the sample is a study of blood T cell repertoires in COVID-19. Clones were sequenced by immunoSEQ multiplex PCR, and TCRdb holds only the in-frame ones, with some missing. Here the sample spans more than 300,000 clones, approximately 90% being singletons. All enrollees were roughly 18 to 95 years old and from 20 to 30 US areas. Trimming removed 3 bases from V and 0 bases from J, with 5 bases in between. The germline gives CDR1 SQVTM, CDR2 ANQGSEA. The CDR3 loop spans 12 amino acids. This clonotype was obtained from a woman under 40 who had recovered from COVID-19. The material sequenced was PBMCs or T cells enriched from blood (not recorded which). V is TRBV29-1 and J is TRBJ1-2; D call uncertain. The CDR3, as DNA: TGCAGCGTTGAGGCCTCTAACTATGGCTACACCTTC. This sequence encodes CSVEASNYGYTF.